The 13 T cell receptor beta chains in this list originate from one sample, sequenced in a study of cytomegalovirus exposure and HLA in healthy donors. Primers: 60 Vbeta forward and 13 Jbeta reverse. The data were produced by immunoSEQ multiplex PCR, yet TCRdb's version contains in-frame clones alone and is incomplete. Seen here are about 140,000 clones, 80% observed once, and the top ten hold just over 4.5%. Sequences were obtained from PBMCs. These receptors originate from a man aged 40-49 years in good health and CMV-seronegative.

The chain has TRBV27 and TRBJ1-1; weak D call: TRBD1 (6 bases). Germline CDR1 is MNHEY and CDR2 is SMNVEV (reference sequence). V was clipped by 7 bases and J by 4 bases, with 13 bases between them. The CDR3 runs 13 residues. CDR3 nucleotides: TGTGCCAGCACTGAGGTGGGGGCCACTGAAGCTTTCTTT. This sequence encodes CASTEVGATEAFF.

The chain has TRBV6-5 and TRBJ1-1, with D perhaps TRBD1 (6 bases). V was trimmed by 2 bases and J by 4 bases, leaving 14 bases between them. CDR1 and CDR2 (germline): MNHEY, SVGAGI. There are 15 residues in the CDR3. This CDR3 is CASSYGGARATEAFF. CDR3 in DNA: TGTGCCAGCAGTTACGGGGGGGCGCGGGCCACTGAAGCTTTCTTT.

The chain carries TRBV5-5 and TRBJ2-7, with D possibly being TRBD1 (5 bases). The CDR3 has 16 residues. Looked up from germline, CDR1 is SGHKS and CDR2 is YYEKEE (reference sequence). V was cut by 5 bases and J by 3 bases, with 21 bases left in between. CDR3: CASSLRTTLNGYEQYF. The CDR3 coding sequence is TGTGCCAGCAGTCTTAGGACAACCCTAAATGGCTACGAGCAGTACTTC.

The J gene is TRBJ2-7, the V gene TRBV28, with 10 positions matching TRBD1. The trim removed 3 bases at V and 5 bases at J, leaving 7 bases unmatched. CDR3 length: 15 amino acids. Germline lookup yields CDR1 MDHEN and CDR2 SYDVKM. The CDR3 DNA reads TGTGCCAGCAGTTTCTGGGACAGGGGTATCAACGAGCAGTACTTC. This sequence encodes CASSFWDRGINEQYF.

The V call is TRBV6-6, the J call TRBJ2-7, with 12 nucleotides matching TRBD2. The J segment lost 3 bases and the V segment lost 2 bases, leaving 2 bases of the junction unmatched. The CDR3 is made up of 15 amino acids. Germline V gene data show CDR1 as MNHNY and CDR2 as SVGAGI (reference sequence). The chain's CDR3 is CASSYPTSGSYEQYF. Here the CDR3 DNA reads TGTGCCAGCAGTTACCCGACTAGCGGGAGCTACGAGCAGTACTTC.

This chain connects TRBV10-3 to TRBJ2-7; TRBD2 is a possible D gene (6 bases). In germline, CDR1 is ENHRY, CDR2 SYGVKD. This CDR3 is built from 14 residues. The V end lost 3 bases, the J end lost 1 base, and 10 bases lay between the germline ends. CDR3 DNA sequence: TGTGCCATCAGTGATCCGGGGGATTCCTACGAGCAGTACTTC. This codes for CAISDPGDSYEQYF.

The V and J genes are TRBV19 and TRBJ1-1, with 10 nucleotides matching TRBD1. This CDR3 is 13 amino acids long. Germline-derived CDR1 and CDR2 are LNHDA and SQIVND (reference sequence). The ends lost 5 bases at V and 4 bases at J; junction bases unmatched: 1. The CDR3 spells CASSWTGGTEAFF. In DNA form, the CDR3 reads TGTGCCAGTAGTTGGACAGGGGGCACTGAAGCTTTCTTT.

V is TRBV19 and J is TRBJ2-2; D remains unclear. Germline CDR1 reads LNHDA; CDR2 reads SQIVND (reference sequence). V was cut by 10 bases and J by 4 bases, with 7 bases left in between. The CDR3 extends over 11 amino acids. This chain's CDR3 is CATHFTGELFF. CDR3 in DNA: TGTGCCACCCATTTCACCGGGGAGCTGTTTTTT.

The V call is TRBV6-5, the J call TRBJ1-1; 8 nucleotides match TRBD1. CDR1 and CDR2 (germline): MNHEY, SVGAGI. CDR3 length: 15 residues. V was pared by 8 bases and J by 6 bases, with 14 bases of the junction left unmatched. Written as DNA, the CDR3 is TGTGCCAGCGGGGGGCCCAGGGGGCAACACGCTGAAGCTTTCTTT. The encoded protein is CASGGPRGQHAEAFF.

The chain uses TRBV9 and TRBJ1-3; 8 bases are a match to TRBD1. Germline CDR1 and CDR2: SGDLS and YYNGEE. V dropped 1 base and J dropped 4; count of bases not matched to a gene: 7. This CDR3 is 16 amino acids long. The CDR3 bases are TGTGCCAGCAGCGTAAGTCAGGGGGCGAGGGGAAACACCATATATTTT. Protein: CASSVSQGARGNTIYF.

This clone has more than one count but fewer than ten. The chain combines TRBV27 with TRBJ2-3, with 9 bases lining up with TRBD2. In germline, CDR1 is MNHEY, CDR2 SMNVEV (reference sequence). Trimming took 3 bases from V and 3 from J; bases not matched to a gene: 4. The CDR3 totals 15 residues. DNA of the CDR3: TGTGCCAGCAGTTTGCGTAGCGGGGGAACAGATACGCAGTATTTT. The encoded protein is CASSLRSGGTDTQYF.

This chain uses TRBV6-5 with TRBJ1-2; possibly TRBD1 for D (6 bases). Looked up from germline, CDR1 is MNHEY and CDR2 is SVGAGI. Trimming pared 7 bases from V and 5 bases from J, leaving 11 bases between. This CDR3 has 12 amino acids. The CDR3 nucleotides read TGTGCCAGCAACCGGCAGGGGTATGGCTACACCTTC. It translates to CASNRQGYGYTF.

The genes are TRBV29-1 and TRBJ1-2; D not resolved. V shed 3 bases and J shed 2 bases, with 7 bases lying between them. The CDR3 contains 12 residues. Germline CDR1 SQVTM, CDR2 ANQGSEA. CDR3 coding DNA: TGCAGCGTTGATTTTCAGAACTATGGCTACACCTTC. Amino acids: CSVDFQNYGYTF.